The entry below describes one TCR beta chain. Primers: 60 Vbeta forward and 13 Jbeta reverse. Sequencing was performed with immunoSEQ multiplex PCR; in TCRdb, only in-frame clones are kept and a portion is missing. The sample consists of about 190,000 clones, 77% of them appearing once. The record originates from a study of cytomegalovirus exposure and HLA in healthy donors. The donors comprised healthy bone marrow donors. Donors sampled were nominally healthy, though unrecorded immune exposures were likely. Sequenced material: PBMCs. The sequence was collected from a young woman in good health and CMV-seropositive.

The CDR3 reads CASSSQGQETQYF. CDR3 in DNA: TGTGCCAGCAGCTCACAGGGACAAGAGACCCAGTACTTC. The chain combines TRBV5-4 with TRBJ2-5; D perhaps matches TRBD1 (6 bases). The germline V gene has CDR1 SGHNT and CDR2 YYREEE (reference sequence). CDR3 size: 13 residues. V was pared by 3 bases and J by 2 bases, with 8 bases between.